This note documents a single T cell receptor beta chain sequence. No antigen is known for it. This entry is derived from a study of OX40 agonist ivuxolimab in advanced cancers. Whole-study context: Participants could have had prior anti-PD-1, anti-PD-L1 or anti-CTLA-4 therapy, and less than 45% had some.

Clones were read by immunoSEQ multiplex PCR, and TCRdb kept only the in-frame ones, dropping some. The sample has some 58,000 clones, around 93% seen once. The ends lost 11 bases at V and 8 bases at J; junction bases unmatched: 18. CDR1 and CDR2 (germline): MDHEN, SYDVKM. This CDR3 has 16 residues. General study results and limits: There were, on average, more expanded clones in CD8+ T cells than in CD4+.

The source was CD4+ or CD8+ T cells sorted from blood, collected in a trial of the OX40 agonist ivuxolimab. V usage is TRBV28 and J usage is TRBJ1-2, with 12 bases matching TRBD1. This clonotype was sampled from an adult with an advanced solid tumor such as melanoma, head and neck, liver or kidney cancer. Here the CDR3 DNA reads TGTGCCGCCTCCTGGGGACAGGGGGCGTTGGGGGGAGGCTACACCTTC. It specifies CAASWGQGALGGGYTF.